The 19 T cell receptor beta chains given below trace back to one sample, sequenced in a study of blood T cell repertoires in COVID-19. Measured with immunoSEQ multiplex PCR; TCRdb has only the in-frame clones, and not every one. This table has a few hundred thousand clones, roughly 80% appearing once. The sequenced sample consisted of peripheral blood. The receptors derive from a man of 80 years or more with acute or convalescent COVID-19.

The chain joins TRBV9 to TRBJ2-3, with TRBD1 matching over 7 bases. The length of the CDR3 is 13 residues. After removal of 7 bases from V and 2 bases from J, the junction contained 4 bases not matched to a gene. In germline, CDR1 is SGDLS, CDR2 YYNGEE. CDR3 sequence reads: CASSRGNTDTQYF. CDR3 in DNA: TGTGCCAGCTCCAGGGGGAACACAGATACGCAGTATTTT.

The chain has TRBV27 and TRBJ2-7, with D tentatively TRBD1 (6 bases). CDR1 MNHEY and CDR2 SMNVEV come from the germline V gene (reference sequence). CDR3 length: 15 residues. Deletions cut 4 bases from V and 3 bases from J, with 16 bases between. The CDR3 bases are TGTGCCAGCAGTTCCAGGGGCTCCGGATTCTACGAGCAGTACTTC. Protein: CASSSRGSGFYEQYF.

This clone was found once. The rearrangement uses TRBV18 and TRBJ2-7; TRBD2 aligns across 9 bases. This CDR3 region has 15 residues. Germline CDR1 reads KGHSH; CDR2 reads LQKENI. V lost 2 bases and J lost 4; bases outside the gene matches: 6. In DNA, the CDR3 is TGTGCCAGCTCACCAGGCGGACTAGCGAGGTACGAGCAGTACTTC. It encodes CASSPGGLARYEQYF.

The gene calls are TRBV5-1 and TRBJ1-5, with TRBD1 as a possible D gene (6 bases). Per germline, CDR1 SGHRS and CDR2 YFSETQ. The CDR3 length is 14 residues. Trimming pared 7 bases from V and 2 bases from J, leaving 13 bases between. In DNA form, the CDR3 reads TGCGCCAGCCGGCAGGGGCTCGGCAATCAGCCCCAGCATTTT. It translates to CASRQGLGNQPQHF.

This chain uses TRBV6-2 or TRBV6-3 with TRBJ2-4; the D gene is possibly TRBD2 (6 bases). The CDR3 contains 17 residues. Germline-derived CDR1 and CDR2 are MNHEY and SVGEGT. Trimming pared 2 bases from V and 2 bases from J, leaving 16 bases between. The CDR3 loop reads CASSYPGGTLTKNIQYF. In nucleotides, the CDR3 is TGTGCCAGCAGTTACCCAGGAGGGACTTTGACCAAAAACATTCAGTACTTC.

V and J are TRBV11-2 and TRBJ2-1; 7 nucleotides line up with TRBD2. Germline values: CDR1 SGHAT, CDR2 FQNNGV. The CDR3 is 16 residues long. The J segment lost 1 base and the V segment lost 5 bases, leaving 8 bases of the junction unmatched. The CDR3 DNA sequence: TGTGCCAGCAGCCCACGCAGCGGGGCTTCCTACAATGAGCAGTTCTTC. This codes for CASSPRSGASYNEQFF. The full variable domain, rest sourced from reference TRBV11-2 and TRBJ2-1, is EAGVAQSPRYKIIEKRQSVAFWCNPISGHATLYWYQQILGQGPKLLIQFQNNGVVDDSQLPKDRFSAERLKGVDSTLKIQPAKLEDSAVYLCASSPRSGASYNEQFFGPGTRLTVL.

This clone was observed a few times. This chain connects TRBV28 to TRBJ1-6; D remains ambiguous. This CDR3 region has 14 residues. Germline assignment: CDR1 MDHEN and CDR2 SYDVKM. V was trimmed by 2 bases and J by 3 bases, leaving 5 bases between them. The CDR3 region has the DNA TGTGCCAGCAGTTTAAGACACTATAATTCACCCCTCCACTTT. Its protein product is CASSLRHYNSPLHF.

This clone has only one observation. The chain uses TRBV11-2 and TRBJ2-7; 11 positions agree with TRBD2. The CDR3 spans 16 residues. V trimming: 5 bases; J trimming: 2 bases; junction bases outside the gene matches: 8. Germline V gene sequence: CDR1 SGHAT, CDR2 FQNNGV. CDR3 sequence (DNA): TGTGCCAGCAGCCCTTTAGCGGGAGGGAGGGCCTACGAGCAGTACTTC. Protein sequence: CASSPLAGGRAYEQYF. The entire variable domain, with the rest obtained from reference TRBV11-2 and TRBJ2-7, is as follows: EAGVAQSPRYKIIEKRQSVAFWCNPISGHATLYWYQQILGQGPKLLIQFQNNGVVDDSQLPKDRFSAERLKGVDSTLKIQPAKLEDSAVYLCASSPLAGGRAYEQYFGPGTRLTVT.

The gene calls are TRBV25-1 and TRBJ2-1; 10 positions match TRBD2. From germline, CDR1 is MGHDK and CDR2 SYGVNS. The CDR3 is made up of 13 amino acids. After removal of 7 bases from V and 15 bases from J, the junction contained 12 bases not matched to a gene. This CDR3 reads CASTPSGRAASFF. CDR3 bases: TGTGCCAGCACCCCCAGCGGGAGGGCCGCGTCGTTCTTC. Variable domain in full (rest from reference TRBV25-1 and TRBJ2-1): EADIYQTPRYLVIGTGKKITLECSQTMGHDKMYWYQQDPGMELHLIHYSYGVNSTEKGDLSSESTVSRIRTEHFPLTLESARPSHTSQYLCASTPSGRAASFFGPGTRLTVL.

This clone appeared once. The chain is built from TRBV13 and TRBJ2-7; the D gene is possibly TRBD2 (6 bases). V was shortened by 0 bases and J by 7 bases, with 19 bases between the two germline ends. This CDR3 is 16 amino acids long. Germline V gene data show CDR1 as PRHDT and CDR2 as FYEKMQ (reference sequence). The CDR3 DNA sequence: TGTGCCAGCAGCTTAGGCCGCGGGGCGTTCCGCTGGGAGCAGTACTTC. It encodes CASSLGRGAFRWEQYF.

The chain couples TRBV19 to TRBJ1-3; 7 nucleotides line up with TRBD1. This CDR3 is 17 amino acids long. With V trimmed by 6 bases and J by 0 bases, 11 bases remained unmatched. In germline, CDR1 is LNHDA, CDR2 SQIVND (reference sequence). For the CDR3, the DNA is TGTGCCAGTAGGAATTACAGGGGTTCCATCTCTGGAAACACCATATATTTT. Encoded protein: CASRNYRGSISGNTIYF.

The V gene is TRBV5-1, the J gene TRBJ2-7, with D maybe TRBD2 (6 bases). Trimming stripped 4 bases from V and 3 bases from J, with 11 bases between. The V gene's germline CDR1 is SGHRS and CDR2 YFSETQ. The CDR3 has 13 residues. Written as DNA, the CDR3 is TGCGCCAGCAGCCCCTGGGACTTCTACGAGCAGTACTTC. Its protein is CASSPWDFYEQYF.

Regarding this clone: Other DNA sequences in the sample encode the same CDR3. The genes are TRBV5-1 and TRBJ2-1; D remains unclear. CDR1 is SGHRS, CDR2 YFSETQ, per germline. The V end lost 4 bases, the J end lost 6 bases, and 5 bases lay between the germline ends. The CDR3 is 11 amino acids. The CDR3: CASSLINEQFF. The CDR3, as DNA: TGCGCCAGCAGCCTAATCAATGAGCAGTTCTTC.

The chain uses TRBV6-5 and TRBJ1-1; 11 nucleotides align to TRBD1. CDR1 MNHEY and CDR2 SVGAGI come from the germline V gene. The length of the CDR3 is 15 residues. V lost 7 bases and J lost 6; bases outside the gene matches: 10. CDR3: CASNSRTGGKAEAFF. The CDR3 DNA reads TGTGCCAGCAATTCTAGGACAGGGGGCAAGGCTGAAGCTTTCTTT.

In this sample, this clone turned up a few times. The CDR3 protein is CASSFRDTISGNTIYF. The CDR3 DNA sequence: TGTGCCAGCAGCTTCCGGGACACTATCTCTGGAAACACCATATATTTT. The chain couples TRBV11-2 to TRBJ1-3; perhaps TRBD1 as D (6 bases). The germline CDR1 and CDR2 sequences are SGHAT and FQNNGV. V lost 3 bases and J 0 bases, leaving 12 bases between the germline ends. The CDR3 is made up of 16 amino acids. Together with reference TRBV11-2 and TRBJ1-3, the CDR3 gives the full variable domain: EAGVAQSPRYKIIEKRQSVAFWCNPISGHATLYWYQQILGQGPKLLIQFQNNGVVDDSQLPKDRFSAERLKGVDSTLKIQPAKLEDSAVYLCASSFRDTISGNTIYFGEGSWLTVV.

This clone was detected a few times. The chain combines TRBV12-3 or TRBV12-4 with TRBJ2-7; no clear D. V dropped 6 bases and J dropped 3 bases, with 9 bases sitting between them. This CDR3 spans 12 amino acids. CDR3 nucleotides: TGTGCCAGCAGGCCCGGGTACTACGAGCAGTACTTC. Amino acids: CASRPGYYEQYF.

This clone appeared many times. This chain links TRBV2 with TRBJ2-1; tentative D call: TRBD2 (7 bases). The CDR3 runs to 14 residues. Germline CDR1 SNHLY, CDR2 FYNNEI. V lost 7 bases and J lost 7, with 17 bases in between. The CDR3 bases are TGTGCCAGCATTCTCCGGGGGGCCAGGAATGAGCAGTTCTTC. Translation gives CASILRGARNEQFF.

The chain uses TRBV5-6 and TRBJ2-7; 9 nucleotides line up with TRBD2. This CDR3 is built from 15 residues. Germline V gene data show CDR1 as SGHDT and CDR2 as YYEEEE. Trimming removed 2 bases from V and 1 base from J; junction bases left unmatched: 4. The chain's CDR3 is CASSFSTSGSYEQYF. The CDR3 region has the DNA TGTGCCAGCAGCTTCAGCACTAGCGGGTCCTACGAGCAGTACTTC.

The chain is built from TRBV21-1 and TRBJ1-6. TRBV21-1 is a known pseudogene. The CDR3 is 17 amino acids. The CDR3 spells CASSKAVEGGYNSPLHF. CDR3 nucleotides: TGTGCCAGCAGCAAAGCGGTCGAGGGTGGCTATAATTCACCCCTCCACTTT.